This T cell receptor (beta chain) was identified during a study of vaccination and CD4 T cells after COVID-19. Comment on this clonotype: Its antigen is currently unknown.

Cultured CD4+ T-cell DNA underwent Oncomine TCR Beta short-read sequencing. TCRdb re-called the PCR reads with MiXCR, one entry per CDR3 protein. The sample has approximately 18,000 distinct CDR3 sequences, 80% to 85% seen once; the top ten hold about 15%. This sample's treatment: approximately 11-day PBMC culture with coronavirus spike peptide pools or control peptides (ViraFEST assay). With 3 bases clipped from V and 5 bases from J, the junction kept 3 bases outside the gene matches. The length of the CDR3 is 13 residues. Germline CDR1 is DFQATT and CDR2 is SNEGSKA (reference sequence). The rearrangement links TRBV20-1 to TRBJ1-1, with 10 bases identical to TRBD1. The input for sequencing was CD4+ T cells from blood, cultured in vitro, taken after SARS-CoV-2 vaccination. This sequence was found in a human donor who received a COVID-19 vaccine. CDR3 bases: TGCAGTGCTAGTGGGACAGGGGAAACTGAAGCTTTCTTT. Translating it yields CSASGTGETEAFF.